This entry lists 20 T cell receptor beta chains sequenced from one sample in a study of spatial heterogeneity in lung cancer. TCRdb re-derived calls from the 5' RACE reads in MiXCR, one entry per CDR3 protein. The sample consists of fewer than 25,000 distinct CDR3 sequences, 9% to 10% of them appearing once. Time point of the sample: blood at routine non-recurrence follow-up after resection. This sample comprised PBMCs, obtained at follow-up. The receptors come from a male donor with early-stage non-small cell lung cancer.

The J gene is TRBJ2-1, the V gene TRBV20-1; maybe TRBD2 (5 bases). V lost 6 bases, J lost 5 bases, and 20 bases lay in between. This CDR3 comprises 15 residues. Germline V gene sequence: CDR1 DFQATT, CDR2 SNEGSKA (reference sequence). CDR3: CSAPDGQRIHNEQFF. The CDR3 DNA sequence: TGCAGTGCGCCAGACGGCCAGCGGATACACAATGAGCAGTTCTTC.

The chain uses TRBV28 and TRBJ1-6; 7 bases match TRBD1. Trimming removed 2 bases from V and 11 bases from J; junction bases left unmatched: 6. The CDR3 spans 14 residues. CDR1 and CDR2 from the germline V gene are MDHEN and SYDVKM. CDR3 nucleotides: TGTGCCAGCAGTTTACCGGACAGGAGTCCACCCCTCCACTTT. It translates to CASSLPDRSPPLHF.

This clonotype was detected ten times or more. This chain uses TRBV3-1 with TRBJ2-1; 13 positions match TRBD2. The V and J ends lost 2 bases and 6 bases, in that order; junction bases with no gene match: 10. The CDR3 has 18 residues. From germline, CDR1 is LGHDT and CDR2 YNNKEL (reference sequence). CDR3 amino acids: CASSQTGLAGERGNEQFF. DNA for the CDR3: TGTGCCAGCAGCCAAACAGGACTAGCGGGGGAAAGAGGCAATGAGCAGTTCTTC.

In its sample, this clonotype is medium-sized. This chain joins TRBV5-1 and TRBJ1-6, with 8 nucleotides matching TRBD1. Trimming cost V 4 bases and J 8 bases; bases outside gene matches: 11. Per the germline V gene, CDR1 is SGHRS and CDR2 is YFSETQ. This CDR3 comprises 16 residues. The CDR3 sequence is CASSDPGTGGDSPLHF. CDR3 nucleotide sequence: TGCGCCAGCAGCGACCCCGGAACAGGGGGTGATTCACCCCTCCACTTT.

About this clonotype itself: The DNA is left out, because the CDR3 cannot be placed on it with certainty; the CDR3 is given as TCRdb lists it. V gene TRBV5-5 combines with J gene TRBJ2-2; the tabulated D call, TRBD2, remains unverified against the DNA. In germline, CDR1 is SGHKS, CDR2 YYEKEE (reference sequence). The CDR3 length equals 24 residues, ends included. The CDR3: CASSYRDSALYLCASSLDTRELFF.

This clonotype was found a few times. The rearrangement uses TRBV5-5 and TRBJ2-7; tentative D call: TRBD2 (6 bases). Between the trimmed V and J ends, which lost 5 bases and 7 bases, there was a span of 22 bases. Germline CDR1 is SGHKS and CDR2 is YYEKEE (reference sequence). The CDR3 has 15 amino acids. The CDR3 region has the DNA TGTGCCAGCAGTACCAGGGCGGGGCTCCCGATGGAGCAGTACTTC. This gives the protein CASSTRAGLPMEQYF.

Many counts were recorded for this clonotype. This chain joins TRBV7-9 and TRBJ2-3; no clear D gene. Trimming left V 3 bases short and J 6 bases short, with 16 bases between. Germline values: CDR1 SEHNR, CDR2 FQNEAQ (reference sequence). CDR3 length: 15 residues. This CDR3 reads CASSFNVRIGDTQYF. CDR3 nucleotide sequence: TGTGCCAGCAGCTTTAATGTTAGAATCGGGGATACGCAGTATTTT. Variable domain in full (rest from reference TRBV7-9 and TRBJ2-3): DTGVSQNPRHKITKRGQNVTFRCDPISEHNRLYWYRQTLGQGPEFLTYFQNEAQLEKSRLLSDRFSAERPKGSFSTLEIQRTEQGDSAMYLCASSFNVRIGDTQYFGPGTRLTVL.

Only a few counts were recorded for this clonotype. The CDR3 DNA sequence: TGTGCCAGTAGGAAAAGGGGGGCCCAGCGAGGGGTCTATGGCTACACCTTC. Protein: CASRKRGAQRGVYGYTF. J is TRBJ1-2 and V is TRBV27; a possible D gene is TRBD1 (6 bases). V lost 9 bases, J lost 4 bases, and 27 bases lay in between. Per the germline V gene, CDR1 is MNHEY and CDR2 is SMNVEV (reference sequence). This CDR3 region has 17 residues.

V gene TRBV28 combines with J gene TRBJ1-2; no clear D gene. Germline-derived CDR1 and CDR2 are MDHEN and SYDVKM. V gave up 4 bases and J gave up 0 bases, with 12 bases separating them. The CDR3 is 15 amino acids. The CDR3 region is CASSSQLEANYGYTF. The CDR3 DNA is TGTGCCAGCAGTTCTCAGCTTGAAGCTAACTATGGCTACACCTTC.

This clonotype has at least ten counts. V gene TRBV29-1 combines with J gene TRBJ2-7; D is perhaps TRBD2 (5 bases). The ends were cut back, 4 bases at V and 3 bases at J, with 10 bases in the middle. The CDR3 loop spans 12 amino acids. CDR1 and CDR2 (germline): SQVTM, ANQGSEA. The CDR3 sequence is CSVAGFSYEQYF. The CDR3 nucleotides are TGCAGCGTTGCGGGATTTAGCTACGAGCAGTACTTC.

The chain has TRBV7-6 and TRBJ2-1, with TRBD2 as a possible D gene (6 bases). CDR3 size: 15 residues. The germline gives CDR1 SGHVS, CDR2 FNYEAQ. The V and J ends lost 8 bases and 0 bases respectively, with 14 bases between them. This chain's CDR3 is CASAVRGLSYNEQFF. For the CDR3, the DNA is TGTGCCAGCGCGGTGCGGGGCCTCTCCTACAATGAGCAGTTCTTC.

Details on this clonotype: With a much larger clone just one base away, this may be a read error. The J gene is TRBJ2-3, the V gene TRBV24-1; TRBD2 might be the D (7 bases). The germline V and J ends were trimmed by 4 bases and 8 bases, with 15 bases remaining between them. This CDR3 is built from 14 residues. Looked up from germline, CDR1 is KGHDR and CDR2 is SFDVKD. The chain's CDR3 is CATSDPGGGVTQYF. CDR3 sequence (DNA): TGTGCCACCAGTGACCCGGGGGGCGGGGTTACGCAGTATTTT.

This clonotype was recorded at least ten times. This chain connects TRBV10-3 to TRBJ2-7; 8 nucleotides match TRBD2. J gave up 4 bases and V 5 bases, and 4 bases lay outside the gene matches. The germline gives CDR1 ENHRY, CDR2 SYGVKD. The CDR3 spans 13 residues. The CDR3 region has the DNA TGTGCCATCAGTTGGACTAGCAGTTACGAGCAGTACTTC. It codes for CAISWTSSYEQYF.

This clonotype was recorded many times. This chain links TRBV11-2 with TRBJ2-7; TRBD1 aligns across 11 bases. This CDR3 comprises 16 residues. The germline V gene encodes CDR1 SGHAT and CDR2 FQNNGV. V lost 4 bases to trimming and J lost 4 bases; unmatched junction nucleotides: 9. CDR3 in amino acids: CASSSLQGQGVYEQYF. CDR3 in DNA: TGTGCCAGCAGCTCCCTCCAGGGACAGGGGGTTTACGAGCAGTACTTC.

Here the CDR3 reads CSATLDRRTEAFF. The CDR3 region has the DNA TGCAGTGCAACCTTGGACAGGCGCACTGAAGCTTTCTTT. The V and J genes are TRBV20-1 and TRBJ1-1, with TRBD1 matching over 7 bases. CDR1 and CDR2 from the germline V gene are DFQATT and SNEGSKA (reference sequence). This CDR3 is built from 13 residues. The junction had 8 bases not matched to a gene; V was cut back by 6 bases and J by 4 bases.

A single count supports this clonotype. The rearrangement uses TRBV7-2 and TRBJ2-5; weak D call: TRBD1 (6 bases). The ends were cut back, 4 bases at V and 5 bases at J, with 11 bases in the middle. This CDR3 spans 13 amino acids. CDR1 is SGHTA and CDR2 is FQGNSA in the germline V gene. Written as DNA, the CDR3 is TGTGCCAGCAGCTACAACAGGGATGAGACCCAGTACTTC. Translation: CASSYNRDETQYF.

This clonotype was counted at least ten times. The chain is built from TRBV6-2 or TRBV6-3 and TRBJ2-1, with TRBD2 identical over 9 bases. The CDR3 is 16 residues long. Germline-derived CDR1 and CDR2 are MNHEY and SVGEGT. The V and J ends lost 6 bases and 0 bases, in that order; junction bases with no gene match: 6. CDR3 sequence: CASRNLAGFSYNEQFF. The CDR3 DNA follows: TGTGCCAGCAGGAATCTAGCGGGGTTCTCCTACAATGAGCAGTTCTTC.

This clonotype was counted at least ten times. The chain combines TRBV7-2 with TRBJ2-5; 8 positions agree with TRBD2. V lost 0 bases and J lost 1; bases outside the gene matches: 4. This CDR3 is built from 16 residues. Per germline, CDR1 SGHTA and CDR2 FQGNSA. The CDR3 DNA is TGTGCCAGCAGCTTAGCGTCTGGACTAGCCCAAGAGACCCAGTACTTC. This encodes CASSLASGLAQETQYF.

This clonotype was counted many times. V is TRBV20-1 and J is TRBJ1-3; unclear D gene. CDR3 size: 14 residues. CDR1 is DFQATT and CDR2 is SNEGSKA in the germline V gene (reference sequence). Trimming cost V 7 bases and J 2 bases, with 15 bases left between them. The CDR3 spells CSVPTRSAGNTIYF. CDR3 in DNA: TGCAGTGTTCCTACCCGCTCCGCTGGAAACACCATATATTTT.

This clonotype was picked up many times. V is TRBV6-6 and J is TRBJ1-1, with 7 positions matching TRBD1. CDR1 and CDR2 from the germline V gene are MNHNY and SVGAGI (reference sequence). The ends lost 6 bases at V and 11 bases at J; junction bases unmatched: 6. This CDR3 has 11 amino acids. The CDR3 reads CASSLDRVAFF. DNA of the CDR3: TGTGCCAGCAGCCTTGACAGGGTTGCTTTCTTT.